One sample yielded the 13 T cell receptor beta chains listed below, sequenced in a study of blood T cell repertoires in COVID-19 (dated by TCRdb to the early 2020s). Library creation used the immunoSEQ multiplex PCR assay. The table comes from immuneACCESS by way of TCRdb, which keeps in-frame sequences with V and J called. Part of the clones is missing from these tables; in studies checked, under half for an unresolved V gene and the rest for unknown reasons. The sample includes 150,000 to 250,000 clones, with 84% observed a single time. The biggest ten clones account for 7% to 9% of the sample. The sample consisted of PBMCs or T cells enriched from blood (not recorded which). The source is a man in his forties or fifties who had recovered from COVID-19.

The rearrangement uses TRBV6-5 and TRBJ1-1, with a weak D call TRBD1 (6 bases). This CDR3 region has 15 residues. V was cut by 7 bases and J by 5 bases, with 20 bases left in between. CDR1 and CDR2 (germline): MNHEY, SVGAGI. The CDR3 here is CASTSGAGARTEAFF. The CDR3 coding sequence is TGTGCCAGCACCTCCGGGGCAGGGGCGAGGACTGAAGCTTTCTTT.

This clone appeared many times. The chain couples TRBV4-1 to TRBJ1-4; 9 nucleotides line up with TRBD1. With 0 bases clipped from V and 7 bases from J, the junction kept 3 bases outside the gene matches. This CDR3 is 15 amino acids long. Germline CDR1 MGHRA, CDR2 YSYEKL. The CDR3 nucleotides are TGCGCCAGCAGCCAAGAGGGGACAGGGACTGAAAAACTGTTTTTT. This sequence encodes CASSQEGTGTEKLFF.

V usage is TRBV4-2 and J usage is TRBJ2-3; the match to TRBD2 covers 11 bases. The germline V gene has CDR1 LGHNA and CDR2 YNFKEQ. V lost 2 bases to trimming and J lost 6 bases; unmatched junction nucleotides: 10. The CDR3 is made up of 17 amino acids. CDR3 sequence (DNA): TGTGCCAGCAGCCAAATAACCACTAGCGGGGGATTTGATACGCAGTATTTT. It specifies CASSQITTSGGFDTQYF.

This sequence joins TRBV29-1 and TRBJ1-1, with TRBD1 matching over 7 bases. The germline gives CDR1 SQVTM, CDR2 ANQGSEA. Losses at the gene ends were 4 bases for V and 2 bases for J; bases not matched to a gene: 10. CDR3 size: 15 residues. Written as DNA, the CDR3 is TGCAGCGTTGTAGGGGGCAGGGGCGCTAACACTGAAGCTTTCTTT. This sequence encodes CSVVGGRGANTEAFF. Full variable domain (outside the CDR3, taken from reference TRBV29-1 and TRBJ1-1): SAVISQKPSRDICQRGTSLTIQCQVDSQVTMMFWYRQQPGQSLTLIATANQGSEATYESGFVIDKFPISRPNLTFSTLTVSNMSPEDSSIYLCSVVGGRGANTEAFFGQGTRLTVV.

The rearrangement uses TRBV2 and TRBJ1-4; 7 positions match TRBD1. Trimming removed 5 bases from V and 2 bases from J; junction bases left unmatched: 2. The CDR3 totals 14 residues. CDR1 SNHLY and CDR2 FYNNEI come from the germline V gene. CDR3 region: CASSTGVTNEKLFF. Written as DNA, the CDR3 is TGTGCCAGCAGTACAGGGGTTACTAATGAAAAACTGTTTTTT.

This chain uses TRBV6-1 with TRBJ2-6; D may be TRBD1 (6 bases). The CDR3 extends over 16 amino acids. Between the trimmed V and J ends, which lost 1 base and 2 bases, there was a span of 9 bases. The germline CDR1 and CDR2 sequences are MNHNS and SASEGT. CDR3 sequence reads: CASSEEGGAGANVLTF. In DNA form, the CDR3 reads TGTGCCAGCAGTGAAGAAGGGGGAGCTGGGGCCAACGTCCTGACTTTC.

V is TRBV9 and J is TRBJ1-3; 7 bases agree with TRBD1. The junction had 7 bases not matched to a gene; V was cut back by 0 bases and J by 4 bases. The germline CDR1 and CDR2 sequences are SGDLS and YYNGEE. The CDR3 totals 16 residues. The CDR3 loop is CASSVAPGGYGNTIYF. The CDR3 nucleotides read TGTGCCAGCAGCGTAGCACCAGGGGGATACGGAAACACCATATATTTT.

This sequence joins TRBV12-3 or TRBV12-4 and TRBJ1-2; D call uncertain. Trimming removed 0 bases from V and 0 bases from J, with 2 bases in between. The CDR3 runs 13 residues. As DNA, the CDR3 is TGTGCCAGCAGTTTAGCCGCTAACTATGGCTACACCTTC. This translates into CASSLAANYGYTF.

The chain uses TRBV4-1 and TRBJ2-1; the match to TRBD2 covers 16 bases. Germline V CDR1 and CDR2: MGHRA, YSYEKL. The CDR3 loop spans 18 amino acids. With 4 bases clipped from V and 4 bases from J, the junction kept 7 bases outside the gene matches. The CDR3: CASSRGLAGGRRYNEQFF. In DNA form, the CDR3 reads TGCGCCAGCAGCCGGGGACTAGCGGGGGGGCGACGATACAATGAGCAGTTCTTC.

In its sample, this clone was seen once. The chain employs TRBV28 and TRBJ1-4, with 10 positions matching TRBD1. This CDR3 spans 14 amino acids. The germline gives CDR1 MDHEN, CDR2 SYDVKM. Germline trimming cut 8 bases from V and 8 bases from J; bases unmatched to any gene: 8. The CDR3 region has the DNA TGTGCCAGCTTAGAAGGACAGGGGGACGAAAAACTGTTTTTT. It codes for CASLEGQGDEKLFF. Using reference TRBV28 and TRBJ1-4 for the parts outside the CDR3, the full variable domain is DVKVTQSSRYLVKRTGEKVFLECVQDMDHENMFWYRQDPGLGLRLIYFSYDVKMKEKGDIPEGYSVSREKKERFSLILESASTNQTSMYLCASLEGQGDEKLFFGSGTQLSVL.

The rearrangement uses TRBV9 and TRBJ1-1, with TRBD1 identical over 9 bases. The V gene's germline CDR1 is SGDLS and CDR2 YYNGEE. V trimming: 3 bases; J trimming: 11 bases; junction bases outside the gene matches: 5. This CDR3 has 12 amino acids. In nucleotides, the CDR3 is TGTGCCAGCAGCGGGACAGGGGCTAAGGCTTTCTTT. Translating gives CASSGTGAKAFF.

V gene TRBV14 combines with J gene TRBJ2-7; 11 bases are a match to TRBD2. Germline V gene lookup returns CDR1 SGHDN and CDR2 FVKESK. The CDR3 sequence is 16 residues long. J was trimmed by 3 bases and V by 5 bases; bases with no gene match: 9. This chain's CDR3 is CASSTGLAVSLYEQYF. The CDR3 nucleotides are TGTGCCAGCAGCACGGGACTAGCGGTGTCCCTCTACGAGCAGTACTTC. Full variable domain (outside the CDR3, taken from reference TRBV14 and TRBJ2-7): EAGVTQFPSHSVIEKGQTVTLRCDPISGHDNLYWYRRVMGKEIKFLLHFVKESKQDESGMPNNRFLAERTGGTYSTLKVQPAELEDSGVYFCASSTGLAVSLYEQYFGPGTRLTVT.

The CDR3 loop is CASSLKGLGTDTQYF. The CDR3 DNA is TGTGCCAGCAGCTTGAAGGGGCTGGGTACAGATACGCAGTATTTT. The chain uses TRBV5-4 and TRBJ2-3; D might be TRBD1 (5 bases). V dropped 1 base and J dropped 3 bases, with 12 bases sitting between them. Germline values: CDR1 SGHNT, CDR2 YYREEE (reference sequence). The CDR3 is 15 amino acids.